This TCR beta chain was retrieved from a study of lymphopenia after photon versus proton radiotherapy. There are 12 residues in the CDR3. Germline lookup yields CDR1 MNHEY and CDR2 SMNVEV (reference sequence). Trimming took off 4 bases at V and 11 bases at J, with 11 bases between the two ends. Sequenced by immunoSEQ multiplex PCR; TCRdb stores in-frame clones only, minus some. This repertoire shows 10,000 to 15,000 clones, approximately 88% found once; its top ten account for around 3.3%. The sequence was collected from a man in his 60s with pancreatic cancer. The sample in question was peripheral blood, obtained from a patient treated with proton-based radiotherapy. The J gene is TRBJ1-4, the V gene TRBV27; perhaps TRBD1 as D (6 bases). The CDR3 DNA reads as TGTGCCAGCAGTTCAACAGGGAGGAAACTGTTTTTT. This sequence encodes CASSSTGRKLFF.